This T cell receptor (beta chain) was recovered during a study of blood T cell repertoires in COVID-19. The junction had 6 bases not matched to a gene; V was cut back by 4 bases and J by 6 bases. This CDR3 contains 16 residues. Germline V gene sequence: CDR1 SGHRS, CDR2 YFSETQ. Profiled with immunoSEQ multiplex PCR; TCRdb holds only in-frame clones, not every one. The repertoire holds more than 100,000 clones, with around 81% as singletons. This receptor was obtained from a woman aged 55-70 years with active or convalescent COVID-19. Sequencing used peripheral blood. This chain uses TRBV5-1 with TRBJ2-2; TRBD2 agrees at 13 bases. CDR3 protein: CASSIRTSGRSGELFF. The CDR3 DNA follows: TGCGCCAGCAGCATAAGGACTAGCGGGAGATCCGGGGAGCTGTTTTTT.